This T cell receptor (beta chain) was captured by sequencing in a study of OX40 agonist ivuxolimab in advanced cancers. Study details: Ivuxolimab, an agonist antibody against OX40 (CD134), was given to patients. Three patients responded partially, comprising one with hepatocellular carcinoma and two with cutaneous melanoma.

The CDR3 is made up of 16 amino acids. The ends were cut back, 4 bases at V and 4 bases at J, with 18 bases in the middle. Germline V lookup: CDR1 PRHDT, CDR2 FYEKMQ (reference sequence). Remarks on this clone: Its antigen is as yet unknown.

Clones were read by immunoSEQ multiplex PCR, and TCRdb kept only the in-frame ones, dropping some. The sample lists some 33,000 clones; over 85% were seen once. Findings and limits, study-wide: CD4+ T cells averaged fewer expanded clones than CD8+ T cells. What antigens the expanded peripheral T cells recognized was never established.

This sequence originates from an adult with an advanced solid tumor such as melanoma, head and neck, liver or kidney cancer. The sequencing used CD4+ or CD8+ T cells sorted from blood, collected in a trial of the OX40 agonist ivuxolimab. The chain has TRBV13 and TRBJ2-3; D perhaps matches TRBD1 (6 bases). The CDR3 protein is CASSWPARQVPDTQYF. CDR3 coding DNA: TGTGCCAGCAGCTGGCCCGCCCGACAGGTCCCAGATACGCAGTATTTT.